Sequencing of this TCR beta chain was carried out in a study of T cell clonality in common variable immunodeficiency. Findings and limits, study-wide: CVID subjects shared fewer TCRbeta clones than healthy controls did. Links between repertoire features and CVID complications were heterogeneity-limited.

TCRdb's table, derived via immunoSEQ multiplex PCR, lists solely in-frame clones and lacks some. There are roughly 34,000 clones in the sample, none observed a single time. Most patients and controls had Caucasian heritage. Heparinized whole blood, roughly 4.5 to 8 ml, came from each donor. The CDR3 is 12 residues long. CDR1 MDHEN and CDR2 SYDVKM come from the germline V gene. This clone appeared many times. Its matching antigen is unknown. The read ends 3 residues before the CDR3 terminus; that terminus is restored from the germline J gene. The specimen sequenced was peripheral blood mononuclear cells. The chain uses TRBV28 and TRBJ1-4, with a tentative D call TRBD1 (5 bases). The source of this sequence is a person between 18 and 75 years old in good health. The part of the CDR3 DNA that was read is TGTGCCAGCAGTATCAGGGACTCGGAA. Translation: CASSIRDSE. From start to end, the CDR3 is CASSIRDSELFF.